The rows below give T cell receptor beta chains drawn from one sample of a study of cytomegalovirus exposure and HLA in healthy donors. This table comes from immunoSEQ multiplex PCR, and its TCRdb copy is limited to in-frame clones, with some not included. This sample's clone table lists roughly 100,000 clones. The sample comprised PBMCs. All receptors come from a man aged 45 to 65 in good health and CMV-seropositive. Each CDR3 is given without its conserved first and last residue. Each record gives: V gene, CDR3 protein.

v_call: TRBV18
cdr3_aa: ASSPLNYNEQF

v_call: TRBV14
cdr3_aa: ASSQDNRGFEAF

v_call: TRBV5-1
cdr3_aa: ASKKRSGTYTDTQY

v_call: TRBV5-6
cdr3_aa: ASIPSGANVLT

v_call: TRBV7-8
cdr3_aa: ASSLVRLAGETYEQY

v_call: TRBV7-2
cdr3_aa: ASSLGGQGNTYEQY

v_call: TRBV9
cdr3_aa: ASSVATGTGQGRGYT

v_call: TRBV30
cdr3_aa: AWTPGQGTEAF

v_call: TRBV28
cdr3_aa: ASSKLLETQY

v_call: TRBV18
cdr3_aa: ASSPGDVSGNTIY

v_call: TRBV9
cdr3_aa: ASSVAVRDSEAF

v_call: TRBV27
cdr3_aa: ASSLAGNTDTQY

v_call: TRBV4-1
cdr3_aa: TSSYRVGGNQPQH

v_call: TRBV4-3
cdr3_aa: ASSSLAGASSTDTQY

v_call: TRBV6-5
cdr3_aa: ASSSPSGYGNGYT

v_call: TRBV11-2
cdr3_aa: ASSLDPGLERGSGF